The 19 T cell receptor beta chains below were found in one sample sequenced in a study of regulatory T cells in long-lasting Graves disease. According to the study, TCR beta libraries were built with iRepertoire HTBI primers and CDR3-region Arm-PCR. MiXCR, applied by TCRdb to the multiplex PCR reads, yields one record per CDR3 protein. The sample lists 310,000 or so distinct CDR3 sequences, around 20% occurring once. Time point of the sample: persistent/refractory GD, antithyroid drugs over 5 years with positive TRAb. RNA extracted from PBMCs served as the sequencing template. Sequencing used peripheral blood mononuclear cells (PBMCs), obtained when the disease was refractory, from a patient treated with antithyroid drugs. The source is a female donor with Graves disease.

This clonotype was counted between two and nine times. Sequence at one end of the junction differs from germline and may be a read error. The rearrangement joins TRBV10-3 to TRBJ1-6; possible D gene TRBD1, 6 bases. CDR3 length: 14 amino acids. Germline CDR1 and CDR2: ENHRY and SYGVKD. The CDR3 DNA follows: TGTACCATCAGTGAGACAGGCTATAATTCACCCCTCCACTTT. Its translation: CTISETGYNSPLHF.

This clonotype was detected ten times or more. This rearrangement joins TRBV27 to TRBJ2-7; 7 bases match TRBD1. This CDR3 region has 13 residues. From germline, CDR1 is MNHEY and CDR2 SMNVEV (reference sequence). Trimming cost V 6 bases and J 0 bases; bases outside gene matches: 2. The CDR3 region is CASSRQGSYEQYF. The CDR3 region has the DNA TGTGCCAGCAGCCGACAGGGCTCCTACGAGCAGTACTTC.

This clonotype was found a few times. This rearrangement joins TRBV7-3 to TRBJ2-5; 11 positions agree with TRBD2. The J call may be incorrect, as the DNA end agrees better with TRBJ2-1. Germline-derived CDR1 and CDR2 are SGHTA and FQGTGA. The CDR3 is 15 residues long. The CDR3 nucleotides read TGTGCCAGCAGCTTAGCTAGCGGGGGGAATAATGAGCAGTTCTTC. Encoded protein: CASSLASGGNNEQFF.

This clonotype came up many times. The V call is TRBV6-5, the J call TRBJ2-7; a possible D gene is TRBD2 (6 bases). The ends were cut back, 2 bases at V and 6 bases at J, with 20 bases in the middle. This CDR3 is built from 16 residues. Germline V gene data show CDR1 as MNHEY and CDR2 as SVGAGI. The CDR3 coding sequence is TGTGCCAGCAGTTACGGGGCAGTAGCGGCCCCTTCCGAGCAGTACTTC. Its protein product is CASSYGAVAAPSEQYF.

Concerning this clonotype itself: A clone one base away is much larger, so this may be a read error. CDR3 sequence reads: CASSQITGELFF. The CDR3 DNA is TGTGCCAGCAGCCAGATCACCGGGGAGCTGTTTTTT. This chain connects TRBV13 to TRBJ2-2, with D hard to call. Trimming shortened V by 5 bases and J by 4 bases, and 5 bases separated the two germline ends. Germline V gives CDR1 PRHDT, CDR2 FYEKMQ (reference sequence). The CDR3 contains 12 residues.

This clonotype occurred many times. This chain links TRBV6-1 with TRBJ1-5; TRBD1 matches at 8 bases. Per germline, CDR1 MNHNS and CDR2 SASEGT. The CDR3 sequence is 15 residues long. V lost 8 bases to trimming and J lost 2 bases; unmatched junction nucleotides: 8. The CDR3 loop reads CASQTRGQGNQPQHF. DNA for the CDR3: TGTGCCAGCCAGACCCGGGGACAGGGCAATCAGCCCCAGCATTTT.

This clonotype was counted at least ten times. This rearrangement joins TRBV27 to TRBJ2-5; 13 bases match TRBD2. The CDR3 extends over 18 amino acids. Germline V gene data show CDR1 as MNHEY and CDR2 as SMNVEV (reference sequence). V gave up 5 bases and J gave up 4 bases; unmatched junction bases: 13. The CDR3, as DNA: TGTGCCAGCAGTAGACTAGCGGGAGGAATCGGGGCTACAGAGACCCAGTACTTC. Amino acid sequence: CASSRLAGGIGATETQYF.

This clonotype was counted between two and nine times. V and J are TRBV7-9 and TRBJ2-7, with D possibly TRBD1 on 6 matching bases. The length of the CDR3 is 13 residues. Germline V CDR1 and CDR2: SEHNR, FQNEAQ (reference sequence). V shed 1 base and J shed 5 bases, with 9 bases lying between them. CDR3 DNA sequence: TGTGCCAGCAGCTTAGGCAGGGGCAACGAGCAGTACTTC. Its translation: CASSLGRGNEQYF.

This clonotype was recorded many times. The V gene is TRBV7-9, the J gene TRBJ2-5; 11 bases fit TRBD1. There are 16 residues in the CDR3. Germline V lookup: CDR1 SEHNR, CDR2 FQNEAQ (reference sequence). The junction had 11 bases not matched to a gene; V was cut back by 8 bases and J by 3 bases. The CDR3 nucleotides are TGTGCCAGCCGATACGCGCCGGGACAGGGGGAAGAGACCCAGTACTTC. Its translation is CASRYAPGQGEETQYF.

This clonotype was detected many times. This sequence joins TRBV28 and TRBJ2-7; 11 nucleotides match TRBD1. This CDR3 has 15 amino acids. CDR1 MDHEN and CDR2 SYDVKM come from the germline V gene. With 8 bases clipped from V and 3 bases from J, the junction kept 9 bases outside the gene matches. For the CDR3, the DNA is TGTGCCAGCCGCAGGACCGGGACAGGGGGCTACGAGCAGTACTTC. Encoded protein: CASRRTGTGGYEQYF.

This clonotype has a count of ten or more. V gene TRBV27 combines with J gene TRBJ1-5; a possible D gene is TRBD1 (5 bases). The CDR3 covers 14 residues. Per the germline V gene, CDR1 is MNHEY and CDR2 is SMNVEV (reference sequence). Trimming pared 2 bases from V and 2 bases from J, leaving 7 bases between. The CDR3 region has the DNA TGTGCCAGCAGTTTAGCCAGGGGCAATCAGCCCCAGCATTTT. It codes for CASSLARGNQPQHF.

The chain joins TRBV20-1 to TRBJ1-5; the D gene is possibly TRBD1 (5 bases). The CDR3 consists of 12 residues. The V and J ends lost 6 bases and 6 bases respectively, with 12 bases between them. CDR1 DFQATT and CDR2 SNEGSKA come from the germline V gene (reference sequence). The CDR3 protein is CSAKRGSQPQHF. CDR3 coding DNA: TGCAGTGCCAAGAGGGGATCTCAGCCCCAGCATTTT.

This clonotype was seen a few times. The gene calls are TRBV12-3 or TRBV12-4 and TRBJ2-5, with a weak D call TRBD1 (6 bases). Between the trimmed V and J ends, which lost 3 bases and 5 bases, there was a span of 10 bases. CDR3 length: 13 amino acids. The CDR3 loop reads CASSFQGKETQYF. The CDR3 region has the DNA TGTGCCAGCAGTTTCCAGGGGAAGGAGACCCAGTACTTC.

This clonotype was counted ten times or more. The rearrangement uses TRBV6-5 and TRBJ2-7; D unresolved. This CDR3 spans 13 amino acids. Germline V CDR1 and CDR2: MNHEY, SVGAGI. V was shortened by 2 bases and J by 1 base, with 6 bases between the two germline ends. The CDR3 nucleotides are TGTGCCAGCAGTTACACCTATTCCTACGAGCAGTACTTC. This encodes CASSYTYSYEQYF.

This clonotype has a count of ten or more. The chain has TRBV11-2 and TRBJ2-7; D is perhaps TRBD1 (6 bases). Trimming took 1 base from V and 1 from J, leaving 8 bases between them. The germline V gene encodes CDR1 SGHAT and CDR2 FQNNGV. This CDR3 region has 14 residues. The CDR3 sequence is CASSLGTASYEQYF. CDR3 nucleotides: TGTGCCAGCAGCTTAGGGACAGCTTCCTACGAGCAGTACTTC.

The chain uses TRBV6-1 and TRBJ1-6; perhaps TRBD1 as D (5 bases). This CDR3 comprises 12 residues. V lost 8 bases to trimming and J lost 10 bases, with 12 bases between them. Per germline, CDR1 MNHNS and CDR2 SASEGT. The CDR3 sequence is CASYQGNSPLHF. The CDR3 coding sequence is TGTGCCAGCTATCAGGGTAACTCACCCCTCCACTTT.

In DNA form, the CDR3 reads TGTGCCAGCAGTTATTCGAGGACTAGCGGGCCCAGGAGCTCCTACAATGAGCAGTTCTTC. Translated, it gives CASSYSRTSGPRSSYNEQFF. The genes are TRBV6-2 or TRBV6-3 and TRBJ2-1, with 11 bases aligning to TRBD2. This CDR3 has 20 residues. Germline trimming cut 3 bases from V and 0 bases from J; bases unmatched to any gene: 13. The germline gives CDR1 MNHEY, CDR2 SVGEGT.

This clonotype was detected many times. The chain has TRBV2 and TRBJ2-5; TRBD2 matches 12 bases. Germline V gives CDR1 SNHLY, CDR2 FYNNEI. The J segment lost 3 bases and the V segment lost 6 bases, leaving 2 bases of the junction unmatched. CDR3 length equals 14 residues. The CDR3 protein is CASSRTSGKETQYF. In nucleotides, the CDR3 is TGTGCCAGCAGCAGGACTAGCGGGAAAGAGACCCAGTACTTC. Looking up the rest from reference TRBV2 and TRBJ2-5 gives the full variable domain: EPEVTQTPSHQVTQMGQEVILRCVPISNHLYFYWYRQILGQKVEFLVSFYNNEISEKSEIFDDQFSVERPDGSNFTLKIRSTKLEDSAMYFCASSRTSGKETQYFGPGTRLLVL.

This clonotype was observed at least ten times. The gene calls are TRBV28 and TRBJ2-2; a weak D match, TRBD1 (6 bases). The V end was cut by 6 bases, the J end by 3 bases, with 11 bases between. The CDR3 has 14 amino acids. CDR1 and CDR2 from the germline V gene are MDHEN and SYDVKM. The CDR3 coding sequence is TGTGCCAGCAGCTACAGGACAGACACCGGGGAGCTGTTTTTT. Translating it yields CASSYRTDTGELFF.